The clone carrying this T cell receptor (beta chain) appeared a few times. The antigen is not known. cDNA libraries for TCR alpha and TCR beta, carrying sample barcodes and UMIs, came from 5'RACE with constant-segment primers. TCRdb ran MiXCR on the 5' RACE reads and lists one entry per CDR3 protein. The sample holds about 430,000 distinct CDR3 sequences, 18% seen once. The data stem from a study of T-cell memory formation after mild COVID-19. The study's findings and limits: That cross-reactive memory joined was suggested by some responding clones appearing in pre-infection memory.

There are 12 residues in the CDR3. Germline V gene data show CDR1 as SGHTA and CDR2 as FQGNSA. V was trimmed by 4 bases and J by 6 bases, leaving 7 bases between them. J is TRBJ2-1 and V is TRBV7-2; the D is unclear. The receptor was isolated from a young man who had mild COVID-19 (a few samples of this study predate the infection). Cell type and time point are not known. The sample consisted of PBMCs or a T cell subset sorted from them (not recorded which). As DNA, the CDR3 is TGTGCCAGCAGCTCCAAGGGCAATGAGCAGTTCTTC. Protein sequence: CASSSKGNEQFF.